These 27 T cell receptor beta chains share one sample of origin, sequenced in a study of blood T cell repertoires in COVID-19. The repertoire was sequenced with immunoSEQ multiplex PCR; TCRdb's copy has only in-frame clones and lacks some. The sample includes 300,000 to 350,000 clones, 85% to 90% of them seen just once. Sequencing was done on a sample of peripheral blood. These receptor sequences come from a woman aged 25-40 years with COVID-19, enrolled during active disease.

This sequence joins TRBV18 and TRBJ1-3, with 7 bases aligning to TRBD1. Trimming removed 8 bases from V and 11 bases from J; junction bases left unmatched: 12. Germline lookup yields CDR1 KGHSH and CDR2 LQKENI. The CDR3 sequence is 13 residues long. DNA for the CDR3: TGTGCCAGCAGATCGAGCCAGGGGGTTCCCATATATTTT. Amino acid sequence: CASRSSQGVPIYF. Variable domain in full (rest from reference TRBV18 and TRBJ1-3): NAGVMQNPRHLVRRRGQEARLRCSPMKGHSHVYWYRQLPEEGLKFMVYLQKENIIDESGMPKERFSAEFPKEGPSILRIQQVVRGDSAAYFCASRSSQGVPIYFGEGSWLTVV.

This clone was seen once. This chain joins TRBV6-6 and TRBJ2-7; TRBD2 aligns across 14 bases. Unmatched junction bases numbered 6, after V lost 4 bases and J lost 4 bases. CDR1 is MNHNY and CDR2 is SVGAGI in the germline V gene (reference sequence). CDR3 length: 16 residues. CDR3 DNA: TGTGCCAGCAGTTCCAGGACTAGCGGGAGGCGTTACGAGCAGTACTTC. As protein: CASSSRTSGRRYEQYF.

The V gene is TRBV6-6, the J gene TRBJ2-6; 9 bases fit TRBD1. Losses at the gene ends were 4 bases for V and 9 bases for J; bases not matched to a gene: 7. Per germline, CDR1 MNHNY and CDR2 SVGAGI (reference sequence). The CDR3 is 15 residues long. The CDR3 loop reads CASSFDRGIVNVLTF. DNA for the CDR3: TGTGCCAGCAGTTTTGACAGGGGGATCGTCAACGTCCTGACTTTC.

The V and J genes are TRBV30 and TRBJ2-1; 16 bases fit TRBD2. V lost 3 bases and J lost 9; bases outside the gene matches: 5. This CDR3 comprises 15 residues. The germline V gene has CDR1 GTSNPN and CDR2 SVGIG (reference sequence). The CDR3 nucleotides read TGTGCCTGGAGAGGGGGGACTAGCGGGAGGGGTGAGCAGTTCTTC. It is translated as CAWRGGTSGRGEQFF.

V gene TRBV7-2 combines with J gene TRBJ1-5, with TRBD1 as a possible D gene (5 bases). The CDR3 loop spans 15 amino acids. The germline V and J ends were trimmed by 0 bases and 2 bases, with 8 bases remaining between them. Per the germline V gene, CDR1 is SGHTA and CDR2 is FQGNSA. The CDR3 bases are TGTGCCAGCAGCTTAGCAGGGGTAGGCAATCAGCCCCAGCATTTT. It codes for CASSLAGVGNQPQHF.

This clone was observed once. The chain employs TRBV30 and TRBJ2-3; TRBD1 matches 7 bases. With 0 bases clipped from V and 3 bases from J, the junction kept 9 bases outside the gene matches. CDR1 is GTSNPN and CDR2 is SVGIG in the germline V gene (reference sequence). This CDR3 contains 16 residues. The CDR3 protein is CAWSVPYRGSTDTQYF. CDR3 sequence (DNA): TGTGCCTGGAGTGTACCCTACAGGGGCAGTACAGATACGCAGTATTTT.

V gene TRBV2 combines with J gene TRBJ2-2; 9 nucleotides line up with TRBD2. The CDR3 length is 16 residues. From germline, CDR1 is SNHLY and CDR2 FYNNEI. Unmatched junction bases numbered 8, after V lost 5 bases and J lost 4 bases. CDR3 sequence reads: CASSQGSGRITGELFF. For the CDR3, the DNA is TGTGCCAGCAGTCAAGGGAGCGGGAGGATCACCGGGGAGCTGTTTTTT.

This CDR3 is CASSLSIGLAGNEQFF. Written as DNA, the CDR3 is TGTGCCAGCAGTTTATCAATCGGACTAGCAGGCAATGAGCAGTTCTTC. The chain carries TRBV27 and TRBJ2-1, with 8 bases identical to TRBD2. CDR1 MNHEY and CDR2 SMNVEV come from the germline V gene (reference sequence). V lost 0 bases and J lost 6; bases outside the gene matches: 7. The length of the CDR3 is 16 residues.

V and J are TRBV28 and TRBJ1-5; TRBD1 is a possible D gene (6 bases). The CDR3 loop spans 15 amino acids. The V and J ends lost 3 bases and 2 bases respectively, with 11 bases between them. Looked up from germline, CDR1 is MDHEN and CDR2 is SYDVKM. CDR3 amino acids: CASSLGHLGNQPQHF. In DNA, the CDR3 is TGTGCCAGCAGTTTGGGACACCTTGGCAATCAGCCCCAGCATTTT.

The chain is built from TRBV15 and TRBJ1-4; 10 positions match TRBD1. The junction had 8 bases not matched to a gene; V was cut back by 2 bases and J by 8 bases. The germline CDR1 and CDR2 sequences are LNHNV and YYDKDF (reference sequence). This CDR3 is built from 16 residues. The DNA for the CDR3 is TGTGCCACCAGCAGATCAGAGACAGGGGGCAAGGAAAAACTGTTTTTT. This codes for CATSRSETGGKEKLFF.

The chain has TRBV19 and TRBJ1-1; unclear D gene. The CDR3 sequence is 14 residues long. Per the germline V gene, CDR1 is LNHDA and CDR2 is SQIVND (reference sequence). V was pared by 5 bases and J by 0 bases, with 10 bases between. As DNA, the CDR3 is TGTGCCAGTAGTCGCGGGGAGGTGAACACTGAAGCTTTCTTT. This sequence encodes CASSRGEVNTEAFF.

CDR3 in DNA: TGCGCCAGCAGCCAAGGTCTCAGGGATGCTTTCTTT. Amino acids: CASSQGLRDAFF. The rearrangement links TRBV4-1 to TRBJ1-1, with a possible D match to TRBD1 (5 bases). Germline CDR1 is MGHRA and CDR2 is YSYEKL. The CDR3 sequence is 12 residues long. The V and J ends lost 1 base and 11 bases respectively, with 11 bases between them.

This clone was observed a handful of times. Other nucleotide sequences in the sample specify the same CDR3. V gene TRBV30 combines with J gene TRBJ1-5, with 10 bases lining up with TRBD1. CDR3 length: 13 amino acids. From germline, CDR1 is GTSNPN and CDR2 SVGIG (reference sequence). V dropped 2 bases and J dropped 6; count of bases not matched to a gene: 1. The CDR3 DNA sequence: TGTGCCTGGAGTCGACAGGGGGCTCAGCCCCAGCATTTT. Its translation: CAWSRQGAQPQHF.

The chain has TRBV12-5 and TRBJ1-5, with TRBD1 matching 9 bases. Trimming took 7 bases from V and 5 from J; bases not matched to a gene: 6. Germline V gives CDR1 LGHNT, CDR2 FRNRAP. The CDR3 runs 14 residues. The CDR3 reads CASAMTGGDQPQHF. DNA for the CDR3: TGTGCTAGTGCCATGACAGGGGGAGATCAGCCCCAGCATTTT.

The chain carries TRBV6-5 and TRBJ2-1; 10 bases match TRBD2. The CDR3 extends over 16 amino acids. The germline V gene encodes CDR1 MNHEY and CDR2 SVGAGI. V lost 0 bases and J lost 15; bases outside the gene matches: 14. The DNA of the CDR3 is TGTGCCAGCAGTTACTCCACCGGACTAGCGGCCTCTCGTCTGTTCTTC. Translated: CASSYSTGLAASRLFF.

The CDR3 protein is CASSLFGAGGGEQYF. DNA for the CDR3: TGCGCCAGCAGCTTGTTTGGGGCGGGAGGAGGCGAGCAGTACTTC. The rearrangement links TRBV5-1 to TRBJ2-7; 8 nucleotides match TRBD2. After removal of 1 base from V and 6 bases from J, the junction contained 9 bases not matched to a gene. Germline V gene sequence: CDR1 SGHRS, CDR2 YFSETQ. There are 15 residues in the CDR3.

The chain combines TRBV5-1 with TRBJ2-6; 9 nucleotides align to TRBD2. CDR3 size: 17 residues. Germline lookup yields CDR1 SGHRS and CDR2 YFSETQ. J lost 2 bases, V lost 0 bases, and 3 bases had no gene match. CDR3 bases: TGCGCCAGCAGCTTGGCCGGGACTAGCACTGGGGCCAACGTCCTGACTTTC. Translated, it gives CASSLAGTSTGANVLTF.

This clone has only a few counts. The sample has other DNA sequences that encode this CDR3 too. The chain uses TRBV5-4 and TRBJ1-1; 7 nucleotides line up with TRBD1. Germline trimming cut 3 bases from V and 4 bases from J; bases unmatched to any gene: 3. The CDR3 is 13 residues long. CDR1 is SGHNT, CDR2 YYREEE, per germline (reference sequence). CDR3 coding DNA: TGTGCCAGCAGCTCCAGGACAGGCACTGAAGCTTTCTTT. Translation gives CASSSRTGTEAFF.

CDR3 DNA sequence: TGCGCCAGCAGGACGGAGGCGGGACGGGGTGCAGATACGCAGTATTTT. Translated, it gives CASRTEAGRGADTQYF. The chain joins TRBV5-1 to TRBJ2-3, with D possibly being TRBD2 (6 bases). CDR3 length: 16 amino acids. The germline CDR1 and CDR2 sequences are SGHRS and YFSETQ. The ends were cut back, 5 bases at V and 4 bases at J, with 20 bases in the middle.

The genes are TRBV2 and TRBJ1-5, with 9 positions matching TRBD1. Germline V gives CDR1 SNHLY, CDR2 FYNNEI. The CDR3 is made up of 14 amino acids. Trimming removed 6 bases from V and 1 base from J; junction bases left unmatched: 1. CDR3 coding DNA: TGTGCCAGCAGGGGGACAGGGAGCAATCAGCCCCAGCATTTT. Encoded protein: CASRGTGSNQPQHF.

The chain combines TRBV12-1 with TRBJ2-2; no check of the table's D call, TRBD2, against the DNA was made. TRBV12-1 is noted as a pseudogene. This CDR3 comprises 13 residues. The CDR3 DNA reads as TGTGCCAGCAGCTTTAGCCCTACCGGGGAGCTGTTTTTT. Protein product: CASSFSPTGELFF.

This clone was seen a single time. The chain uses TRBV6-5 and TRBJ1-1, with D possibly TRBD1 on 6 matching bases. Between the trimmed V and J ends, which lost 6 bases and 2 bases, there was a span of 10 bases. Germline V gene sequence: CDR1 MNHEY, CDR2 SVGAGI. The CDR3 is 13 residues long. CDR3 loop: CASRNRDNTEAFF. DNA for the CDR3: TGTGCCAGCAGGAACAGGGACAACACTGAAGCTTTCTTT.

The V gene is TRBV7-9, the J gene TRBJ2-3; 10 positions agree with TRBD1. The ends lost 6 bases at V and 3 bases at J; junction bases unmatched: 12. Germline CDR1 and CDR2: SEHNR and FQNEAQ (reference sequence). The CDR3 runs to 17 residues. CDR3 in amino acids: CASSSLTGTGATDTQYF. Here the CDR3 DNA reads TGTGCCAGCAGTAGTTTGACCGGGACAGGGGCGACAGATACGCAGTATTTT.

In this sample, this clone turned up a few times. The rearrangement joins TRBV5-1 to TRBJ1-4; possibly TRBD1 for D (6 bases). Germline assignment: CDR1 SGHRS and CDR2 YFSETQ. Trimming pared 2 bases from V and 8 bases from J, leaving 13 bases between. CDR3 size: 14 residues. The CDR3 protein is CASSFEGGGEKLFF. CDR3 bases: TGCGCCAGCAGCTTTGAAGGGGGTGGCGAAAAACTGTTTTTT.

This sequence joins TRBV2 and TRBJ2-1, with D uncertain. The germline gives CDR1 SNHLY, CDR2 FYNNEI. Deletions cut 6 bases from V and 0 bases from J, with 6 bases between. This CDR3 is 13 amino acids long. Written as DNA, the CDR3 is TGTGCCAGCAGGGCAGACTCCTACAATGAGCAGTTCTTC. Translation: CASRADSYNEQFF. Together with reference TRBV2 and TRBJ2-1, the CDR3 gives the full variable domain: EPEVTQTPSHQVTQMGQEVILRCVPISNHLYFYWYRQILGQKVEFLVSFYNNEISEKSEIFDDQFSVERPDGSNFTLKIRSTKLEDSAMYFCASRADSYNEQFFGPGTRLTVL.

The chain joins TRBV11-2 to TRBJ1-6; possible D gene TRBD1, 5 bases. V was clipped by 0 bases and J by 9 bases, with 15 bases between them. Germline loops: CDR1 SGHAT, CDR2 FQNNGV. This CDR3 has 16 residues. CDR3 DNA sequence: TGTGCCAGCAGCTTAGATAAAGCGCCAAGGGGTTCACCCCTCCACTTT. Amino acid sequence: CASSLDKAPRGSPLHF.

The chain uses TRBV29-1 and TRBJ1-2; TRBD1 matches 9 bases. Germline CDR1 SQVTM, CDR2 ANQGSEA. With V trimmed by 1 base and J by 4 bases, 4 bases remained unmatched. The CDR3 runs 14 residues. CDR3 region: CSVEGGQGTYGYTF. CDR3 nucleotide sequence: TGCAGCGTTGAAGGGGGACAGGGAACCTATGGCTACACCTTC.